The T cell receptor (beta chain) under discussion was sequenced for a study of breast tumors, draining lymph nodes, adjacent tissues (TCRdb year 2016). At the level of the whole study: Breast cancer patients provided tumor, adjacent nontumor tissue and axillary lymph nodes, and the study compared the TCR beta repertoires across these three sources. The study aimed to assess the relationships and possible T-cell exchange between tumor, surrounding tissue and draining lymph node repertoires in human breast cancer. Overall study results and their limits: The similarity between tumor and nontumor tissue repertoires was significantly greater in luminal-like breast cancer than in basal-like breast cancer. The data were considered consistent with the idea that most tumor T cells come from the lymph node and then expand in tumor tissue. The conclusion that tumor T cells originate in lymph nodes was presented as consistent with a hypothesis rather than as directly demonstrated. Tumor T-cell repertoires showed less diversity than lymph node repertoires and more diversity than nontumor tissue repertoires, and tumor T-cell repertoires showed preferential V and J gene usage.

The reads were generated on an Illumina HiSeq 2000. Multiplex PCR amplification was used to build the TCR beta chain libraries. High-throughput sequencing was used to analyze the amplified TCR beta chain products. TCRdb itself trimmed the public reads at Q25 with fastp, ran MiXCR and retained productive beta chains. When rows share a CDR3 protein, they turn into one entry using the most common DNA and genes. The sample data list over 60,000 distinct CDR3 sequences, and roughly 59% of these were observed just once. Approximately 18% of the sample lies in the top ten. The junction carries 13 bases between V and J, which are trimmed by 5 bases and 12 bases respectively. The germline V gene provides CDR1 MDHEN and CDR2 SYDVKM. Its CDR3 holds 11 amino acids, cysteine through phenylalanine. The retained sequence is limited to the CDR3, 33 bases, with the frame set at the first base. About this clonotype itself: Its antigen remains unidentified. The record has no base qualities; no much larger clone is one base away.

The sample consisted of breast tumor tissue. This chain is built from TRBV28 and TRBJ1-1; a confident D gene designation cannot be given. This sequence originates from a female donor with breast cancer. Some clones in this sample may be carry-over from other donors' samples. Read as DNA, the sequence is TGTGCCAGCAGTCCTATGTACTGGACTTTCTTT. Its coded protein is CASSPMYWTFF.